These 9 T cell receptor beta chains were all obtained from the same sample, sequenced in a study of early T cells in non-severe SARS-CoV-2 infection. TCRdb re-derived calls from the 5' RACE reads in MiXCR, one entry per CDR3 protein. This table has some 60,000 distinct CDR3 sequences, around 13% appearing once. This specimen was whole blood, taken at baseline. These receptors were collected from an adult who was a healthcare worker with PCR-confirmed SARS-CoV-2 infection or an uninfected control (not recorded which).

This clonotype was seen a few times. The V gene is TRBV6-2 or TRBV6-3, the J gene TRBJ2-2; D is undetermined. The V end lost 0 bases, the J end lost 7 bases, and 6 bases lay between the germline ends. The CDR3 runs to 13 residues. From germline, CDR1 is MNHEY and CDR2 SVGEGT. Written as DNA, the CDR3 is TGTGCCAGCAGTTACTCGAGGAGCGGGGAGCTGTTTTTT. Its protein product is CASSYSRSGELFF.

This chain connects TRBV20-1 to TRBJ1-2; 8 nucleotides align to TRBD1. The length of the CDR3 is 14 residues. Germline values: CDR1 DFQATT, CDR2 SNEGSKA (reference sequence). The V gene end was trimmed by 3 bases and the J gene end by 2 bases; junction bases not matched to a gene: 5. The CDR3 protein is CSASRGQDNYGYTF. The CDR3 DNA sequence: TGCAGTGCTAGCCGGGGACAGGACAACTATGGCTACACCTTC.

This clonotype turned up a few times. The rearrangement joins TRBV19 to TRBJ2-1; a possible D gene is TRBD2 (5 bases). The length of the CDR3 is 14 residues. Trimming removed 3 bases from V and 4 bases from J, with 10 bases in between. Looked up from germline, CDR1 is LNHDA and CDR2 is SQIVND (reference sequence). DNA of the CDR3: TGTGCCAGTAGTATTCGGCTAGCTTACAATGAGCAGTTCTTC. It specifies CASSIRLAYNEQFF.

The chain joins TRBV20-1 to TRBJ2-7; unclear D gene. Germline values: CDR1 DFQATT, CDR2 SNEGSKA (reference sequence). V lost 1 base and J 2 bases, leaving 12 bases between the germline ends. This CDR3 has 14 residues. CDR3 coding DNA: TGCAGTGCTAGAGCCAATGGTCGGGCCTACGAGCAGTACTTC. It translates to CSARANGRAYEQYF.

This chain connects TRBV5-1 to TRBJ2-5, with 15 bases identical to TRBD2. V lost 5 bases to trimming and J lost 1 base; unmatched junction nucleotides: 6. This CDR3 contains 17 residues. CDR1 and CDR2 from the germline V gene are SGHRS and YFSETQ. CDR3 coding DNA: TGCGCCAGCAGTCCTGGGACTAGCGGGGGGATCCAAGAGACCCAGTACTTC. Translating it yields CASSPGTSGGIQETQYF.

This clonotype was seen more than once but under ten times. This chain links TRBV28 with TRBJ2-7; D gene ambiguous. The V gene lost 2 bases and the J gene lost 4 bases, with 3 bases spanning the gap. Germline V CDR1 and CDR2: MDHEN, SYDVKM. This CDR3 has 11 residues. For the CDR3, the DNA is TGTGCCAGCAGTTTAAGGTACGAGCAGTACTTC. Protein sequence: CASSLRYEQYF.

This clonotype was observed at least ten times. The CDR3 reads CAWSRMKLADTYNEQFF. CDR3 coding DNA: TGTGCCTGGAGTCGCATGAAACTAGCGGACACCTACAATGAGCAGTTCTTC. V usage is TRBV30 and J usage is TRBJ2-1; TRBD2 matches 8 bases. Germline V gene data show CDR1 as GTSNPN and CDR2 as SVGIG (reference sequence). The CDR3 extends over 17 amino acids. J gave up 2 bases and V 2 bases, and 11 bases lay outside the gene matches.

This clonotype showed up just a few times. The V and J genes are TRBV12-3 or TRBV12-4 and TRBJ2-7; 12 positions agree with TRBD2. CDR3 length: 15 residues. V dropped 6 bases and J dropped 4; count of bases not matched to a gene: 7. CDR3: CASRGETSGRYEQYF. The CDR3 coding sequence is TGTGCCAGCAGGGGAGAGACTAGCGGGAGATACGAGCAGTACTTC.

This clonotype appeared many times. V and J are TRBV13 and TRBJ1-5, with 8 bases identical to TRBD1. CDR3 length: 14 residues. Trimming removed 5 bases from V and 5 bases from J; junction bases left unmatched: 5. CDR1 and CDR2 (germline): PRHDT, FYEKMQ (reference sequence). The CDR3 coding sequence is TGTGCCAGCAGCGTCAGGGGGCTTGATCAGCCCCAGCATTTT. Translated: CASSVRGLDQPQHF. The full variable domain, with the rest looked up from reference TRBV13 and TRBJ1-5, is AAGVIQSPRHLIKEKRETATLKCYPIPRHDTVYWYQQGPGQDPQFLISFYEKMQSDKGSIPDRFSAQQFSDYHSELNMSSLELGDSALYFCASSVRGLDQPQHFGDGTRLSIL.